A selection of T cell receptor beta chains follows, all from one sample in a study of a mutant IDH1 vaccine in newly diagnosed glioma. These receptors' targets are unknown. This table comes from immunoSEQ multiplex PCR, and its TCRdb copy is limited to in-frame clones, with some not included. Of about 65,000 clones listed, about 85% were seen once; the top ten hold approximately 3.8%. The sequencing used PBMCs, collected from a glioma patient whose treatment included an IDH1 peptide vaccine. These receptors came from a man in his thirties or forties with glioma. Each CDR3 is given with its conserved first and last residue. The D gene is left open where the match is weak. Clone size is not always given. Where it is, it says once, few, many or a class for expanded clones.

. | . | TRBJ2-2 | TRBV27 | CASRPLDGELFF | TGTGCCAGCAGGCCCTTAGACGGGGAGCTGTTTTTT
. | . | TRBJ1-1 | TRBV19 | CASSTGRYGAEAFF | TGTGCCAGTAGTACGGGTCGTTACGGTGCTGAAGCTTTCTTT
. | . | TRBJ1-5 | TRBV18 | CASSPNGGDQPQHF | TGTGCCAGCTCACCAAACGGGGGGGATCAGCCCCAGCATTTT
medium-sized | . | TRBJ1-1 | TRBV6-5 | CASSYSAGRTEAFF | TGTGCCAGCAGTTACTCGGCAGGGAGGACTGAAGCTTTCTTT
. | TRBD1 | TRBJ1-6 | TRBV2 | CASSGQGEFLGSPLHF | TGTGCCAGCAGTGGACAGGGGGAATTTTTGGGATCACCCCTCCACTTT
. | . | TRBJ2-7 | TRBV6-1 | CATSQVPDDEQYF | TGTGCCACTTCCCAGGTCCCAGATGACGAGCAGTACTTC
. | . | TRBJ2-3 | TRBV30 | CAWSVSNAMGDTQYF | TGTGCCTGGAGTGTCTCCAACGCGATGGGAGATACGCAGTATTTT
. | TRBD2 | TRBJ2-5 | TRBV10-2 | CASSYKRGGETQYF | TGCGCCAGCAGTTACAAGCGGGGCGGTGAGACCCAGTACTTC
. | TRBD1 | TRBJ2-7 | TRBV11-2 | CASSLRDRGLMYSYEQYF | TGTGCCAGCAGCTTACGGGACAGGGGGCTAATGTACTCCTACGAGCAGTACTTC
. | . | TRBJ1-2 | TRBV29-1 | CSVESMADGYTF | TGCAGCGTTGAAAGTATGGCAGATGGCTACACCTTC